These 12 T cell receptor beta chains were sequenced from one sample in a study of blood T cell repertoires in COVID-19. Produced via immunoSEQ multiplex PCR; TCRdb's table is partial and in-frame only. The table lists roughly 140,000 clones, more than 75% of them singletons. Sequencing was carried out using peripheral blood. The receptors derive from a man in his 60s with acute or convalescent COVID-19.

A remark on this clone: Other DNA sequences in the same sample also yield this CDR3. This CDR3 is CASSIERTSGNTDTQYF. The CDR3 DNA reads as TGTGCCAGTAGTATAGAGAGGACTAGCGGGAACACAGATACGCAGTATTTT. The genes are TRBV19 and TRBJ2-3; 12 bases agree with TRBD2. From germline, CDR1 is LNHDA and CDR2 SQIVND (reference sequence). V dropped 0 bases and J dropped 2; count of bases not matched to a gene: 3. The CDR3 is 17 amino acids.

The chain carries TRBV3-1 (or the pseudogene TRBV3-2) and TRBJ2-1, with 9 nucleotides matching TRBD1. The CDR3 sequence is 14 residues long. Germline loops: CDR1 LGHDT, CDR2 YNNKEL (reference sequence). The ends lost 10 bases at V and 6 bases at J; junction bases unmatched: 10. The CDR3 coding sequence is TGTGCCACCACCCGGGACAGGGTACCCAATGAGCAGTTCTTC. It codes for CATTRDRVPNEQFF.

The CDR3 region has the DNA TGTGCCAGCAGTTACTCGACAGGGGAATGGACCCAGTACTTC. Residues: CASSYSTGEWTQYF. V is TRBV6-5 and J is TRBJ2-5; TRBD1 aligns across 8 bases. Germline loops: CDR1 MNHEY, CDR2 SVGAGI. The CDR3 totals 14 residues. Losses at the gene ends were 0 bases for V and 7 bases for J; bases not matched to a gene: 4.

This chain uses TRBV6-5 with TRBJ2-7, with 10 nucleotides matching TRBD2. Trimming at V came to 2 bases and at J to 7 bases, leaving 8 bases not matched to a gene. CDR3 length equals 15 residues. Germline-derived CDR1 and CDR2 are MNHEY and SVGAGI. The CDR3 DNA is TGTGCCAGCAGTTACGCGTCTAGCGGGAGTTCGGAGCAGTACTTC. This gives the protein CASSYASSGSSEQYF.

In this sample, this clone turned up many times. The chain couples TRBV15 to TRBJ2-3; 7 nucleotides agree with TRBD1. Unmatched junction bases numbered 4, after V lost 9 bases and J lost 1 base. CDR3 size: 13 residues. Germline CDR1 and CDR2: LNHNV and YYDKDF (reference sequence). Here the CDR3 reads CATKDRGTDTQYF. The DNA for the CDR3 is TGTGCCACTAAAGACAGGGGCACAGATACGCAGTATTTT.

The chain is built from TRBV11-2 and TRBJ2-1; TRBD2 matches 11 bases. CDR3 length equals 15 residues. Germline lookup yields CDR1 SGHAT and CDR2 FQNNGV. The V gene end was trimmed by 5 bases and the J gene end by 2 bases; junction bases not matched to a gene: 2. CDR3 in amino acids: CASSRGLAAYNEQFF. The CDR3 bases are TGTGCCAGCAGCAGGGGACTAGCGGCCTACAATGAGCAGTTCTTC.

This chain links TRBV6-1 with TRBJ1-2; 12 positions agree with TRBD1. The germline V gene encodes CDR1 MNHNS and CDR2 SASEGT. V gave up 4 bases and J gave up 3 bases; unmatched junction bases: 15. There are 19 residues in the CDR3. The CDR3 sequence: CASSGAGSGTGGLYYGYTF. CDR3 sequence (DNA): TGTGCCAGCAGTGGGGCCGGATCCGGGACAGGGGGCTTGTACTATGGCTACACCTTC.

This clone is a singleton in its sample. The chain links TRBV19 to TRBJ2-2; 12 bases are a match to TRBD2. With 7 bases clipped from V and 3 bases from J, the junction kept 12 bases outside the gene matches. Germline V gene lookup returns CDR1 LNHDA and CDR2 SQIVND (reference sequence). The CDR3 consists of 18 residues. The CDR3 DNA is TGTGCCAGTACCAGGGGGCTAGCGGGAGGGAGGGACACCGGGGAGCTGTTTTTT. It codes for CASTRGLAGGRDTGELFF.

In DNA form, the CDR3 reads TGTGCCAGCCGCGGGACCGGGTATAGCAATCAGCCCCAGCATTTT. Translated, it gives CASRGTGYSNQPQHF. The rearrangement uses TRBV28 and TRBJ1-5; maybe TRBD1 (5 bases). Germline CDR1 MDHEN, CDR2 SYDVKM. V gave up 8 bases and J gave up 0 bases, with 14 bases separating them. The CDR3 has 15 residues. The full variable domain, with the rest looked up from reference TRBV28 and TRBJ1-5, is DVKVTQSSRYLVKRTGEKVFLECVQDMDHENMFWYRQDPGLGLRLIYFSYDVKMKEKGDIPEGYSVSREKKERFSLILESASTNQTSMYLCASRGTGYSNQPQHFGDGTRLSIL.

V usage is TRBV7-3 and J usage is TRBJ1-1, with D hard to call. Germline CDR1 is SGHTA and CDR2 is FQGTGA. This CDR3 is 15 amino acids long. Trimming cost V 5 bases and J 0 bases, with 13 bases left between them. The CDR3 bases are TGTGCCAGCAGCACGAATCCAAGCATGAACACTGAAGCTTTCTTT. Translation: CASSTNPSMNTEAFF.

The chain is built from TRBV11-2 and TRBJ2-3; TRBD2 aligns across 7 bases. This CDR3 has 13 amino acids. CDR1 SGHAT and CDR2 FQNNGV come from the germline V gene. V trimming: 4 bases; J trimming: 5 bases; junction bases outside the gene matches: 3. The CDR3 reads CASSWAGVDTQYF. The CDR3 region has the DNA TGTGCCAGCAGCTGGGCGGGAGTAGATACGCAGTATTTT.

This clone showed up just a few times. The V gene is TRBV10-1, the J gene TRBJ1-5; weak D call: TRBD1 (5 bases). The V end lost 3 bases, the J end lost 6 bases, and 9 bases lay between the germline ends. This CDR3 spans 13 amino acids. The germline CDR1 and CDR2 sequences are WNHNN and SYGVQD (reference sequence). CDR3 amino acids: CASSESGFQPQHF. As DNA, the CDR3 is TGCGCCAGCAGTGAATCAGGGTTTCAGCCCCAGCATTTT.